This TCR beta chain is drawn from a study of blood T cell repertoires in COVID-19. Study-level background: Samples taken during acute and convalescent COVID-19 were collected in the United States, Italy and Spain. In each case, the material was cDNA or gDNA derived from T cells, B-cell-depleted T cells, or PBMCs.

Profiled with immunoSEQ multiplex PCR; TCRdb holds only in-frame clones, not every one. Among around 97,000 clones listed, 70% to 90% were seen once. From germline, CDR1 is SGHTA and CDR2 FQGNSA. The CDR3 consists of 16 residues. With 4 bases clipped from V and 5 bases from J, the junction kept 7 bases outside the gene matches. This TCR derives from a man aged 45 to 65 in a cohort sampled during active COVID-19. V usage is TRBV7-2 and J usage is TRBJ2-1; 11 nucleotides align to TRBD2. What was sequenced was peripheral blood. The CDR3: CASSSLGSGGDNEQFF. In DNA, the CDR3 is TGTGCCAGCAGCTCCCTTGGTAGCGGGGGGGACAATGAGCAGTTCTTC.